This entry features one T cell receptor beta chain sequence. This sample's time point: baseline pretreatment blood. The sample's treatment: 15 Gy SBRT to primary tumor, nephrectomy 4 weeks later. The data were obtained in a study of radiation and T cells in renal cell carcinoma. Profiling relied on immunoSEQ multiplex PCR, and the TCRdb table lists in-frame clones only, not all of them. This table has tens of thousands of clones, 65% to 85% appearing once. The CDR3 spans 15 residues. V was cut by 5 bases and J by 6 bases, with 17 bases left in between. CDR1 MNHEY and CDR2 SVGAGI come from the germline V gene.

The clonotype originates from a man aged 60 to 69 with renal cell carcinoma. The gene calls are TRBV6-5 and TRBJ1-5; D remains unclear. The sequences come from blood, collected from a patient whose treatment included radiotherapy and nephrectomy. The CDR3 loop is CASSVRPGLTQPQHF. The CDR3 DNA is TGTGCCAGCAGTGTACGTCCGGGTTTAACTCAGCCCCAGCATTTT.